Sequencing of this T cell receptor (beta chain) was carried out in a study of cytomegalovirus exposure and HLA in healthy donors. On the study more broadly: An earlier analysis identified 100 million to 130 million unique TCR beta sequences in some 180 million T cells. Study-level results: The study listed roughly 160 cytomegalovirus-associated TCR beta chains. An analysis that came later showed most CMV-associated TCR beta chains appearing HLA-restricted. In an earlier analysis, productive rearrangement rates for most beta V segments clustered near 90% or 30%.

It was with 60 Vbeta and 13 Jbeta primers that the PCR ran. TCRdb's copy holds only in-frame clones and misses some; the assay was immunoSEQ multiplex PCR. The sample lists some 130,000 clones; around 77% were seen once. V trimming: 1 base; J trimming: 6 bases; junction bases outside the gene matches: 3. CDR3 length: 16 amino acids. Germline CDR1 LGHNA, CDR2 YSLEER. Comments on this clone: Its antigen is still unknown.

This receptor was taken from a woman aged 45-65 years in good health and CMV-seronegative. The specimen was PBMCs. The chain links TRBV4-3 to TRBJ2-2; 12 nucleotides agree with TRBD2. CDR3 amino acids: CASSQGTSGNAGELFF. In DNA, the CDR3 is TGCGCCAGCAGCCAAGGGACTAGCGGGAATGCCGGGGAGCTGTTTTTT.